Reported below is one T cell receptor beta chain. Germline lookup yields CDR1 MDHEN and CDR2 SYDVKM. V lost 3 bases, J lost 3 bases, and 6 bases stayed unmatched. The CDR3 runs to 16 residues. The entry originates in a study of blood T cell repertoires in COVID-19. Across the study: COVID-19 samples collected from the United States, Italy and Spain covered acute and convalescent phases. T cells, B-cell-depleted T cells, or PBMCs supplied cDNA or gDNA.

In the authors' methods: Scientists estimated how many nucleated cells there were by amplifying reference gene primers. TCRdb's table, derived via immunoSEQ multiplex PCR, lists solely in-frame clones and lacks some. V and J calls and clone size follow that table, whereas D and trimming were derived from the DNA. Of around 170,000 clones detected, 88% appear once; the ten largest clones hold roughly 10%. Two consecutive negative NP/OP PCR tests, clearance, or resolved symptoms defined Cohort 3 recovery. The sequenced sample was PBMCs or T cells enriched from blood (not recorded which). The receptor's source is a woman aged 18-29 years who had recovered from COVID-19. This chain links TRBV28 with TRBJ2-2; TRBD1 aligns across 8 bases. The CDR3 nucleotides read TGTGCCAGCAGTTTCTACAGGGGGTCGGACACCGGGGAGCTGTTTTTT. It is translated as CASSFYRGSDTGELFF.